Listed below are T cell receptor beta chains from one sample, sequenced in a study of OX40 agonist ivuxolimab in advanced cancers. The data were produced by immunoSEQ multiplex PCR, yet TCRdb's version contains in-frame clones alone and is incomplete. The data show 50,000 or so clones, approximately 80% seen once. The specimen comprised CD4+ or CD8+ T cells sorted from blood, sampled in a trial of the OX40 agonist ivuxolimab. The receptor set was obtained from an adult with an advanced solid tumor such as melanoma, head and neck, liver or kidney cancer. CDR3s include the opening cysteine and the closing phenylalanine or tryptophan.

CDR3	V	J
CASLEGQGVTDTQYF	TRBV28	TRBJ2-3
CASSLGREGHFTQYF	TRBV11-3	TRBJ2-3
CASRGQGVYEQYF	TRBV6-5	TRBJ2-7
CAWSLAGADTQYF	TRBV30	TRBJ2-3
CASSPGLATDTQYF	TRBV7-3	TRBJ2-3
CASSMQGGPYQPQHF	TRBV19	TRBJ1-5
CASSGELAGGPTDTQYF	TRBV5-4	TRBJ2-3
CASSTDGRNTEAFF	TRBV19	TRBJ1-1
CASSPRRSGITDTQYF	TRBV19	TRBJ2-3
CASSFYGAVEETQYF	TRBV7-3	TRBJ2-5
CASRSRTGGEDTQYF	TRBV2	TRBJ2-3
CASSLTASAGNEQFF	TRBV7-2	TRBJ2-1
CASNTGGGENQPQHF	TRBV28	TRBJ1-5
CASSSGEGADTQYF	TRBV7-9	TRBJ2-3
CASSLGGQGLTEAFF	TRBV7-6	TRBJ1-1
CASSPTGTSPGELFF	TRBV27	TRBJ2-2
CASSLGLAGTPKQYF	TRBV5-1	TRBJ2-7
CASSLGQGWGYTF	TRBV7-2	TRBJ1-2
CASSLAARGRENIQYF	TRBV7-2	TRBJ2-4
CAWSVARASNQPQHF	TRBV30	TRBJ1-5
CASKDRPAIPGELFF	TRBV27	TRBJ2-2
CASGPVNTGELFF	TRBV12-5	TRBJ2-2